A single sample is the source of the 24 T cell receptor beta chains below, sequenced in a study of neurological immune-mediated disorders. TCRdb re-analysed the 5' RACE reads in MiXCR, keeping a single row per CDR3 protein. The sample includes around 46,000 distinct CDR3 sequences, over 20% seen only once; the top ten take around a quarter. The sequenced sample was PBMCs. The receptors were gathered from a woman between 65 and 79 years old in good health.

The genes are TRBV7-2 and TRBJ2-4; D may be TRBD1 (6 bases). The germline CDR1 and CDR2 sequences are SGHTA and FQGNSA. The CDR3 sequence is 12 residues long. Trimming stripped 3 bases from V and 15 bases from J, with 15 bases between. The CDR3 DNA reads TGTGCCAGCAGCTTGGGAGACAGGACGAGGTACTTC. It specifies CASSLGDRTRYF.

At least ten counts were recorded for this clonotype. The CDR3 DNA reads as TGCGCCAGCAGCGGCCTACCAGGGTTTGGAAACACCATATATTTT. Protein: CASSGLPGFGNTIYF. The J gene is TRBJ1-3, the V gene TRBV5-1; D perhaps matches TRBD1 (5 bases). The CDR3 is made up of 15 amino acids. Trimming pared 4 bases from V and 3 bases from J, leaving 14 bases between. CDR1 and CDR2 from the germline V gene are SGHRS and YFSETQ.

The chain has TRBV12-3 or TRBV12-4 and TRBJ2-1, with D possibly being TRBD2 (5 bases). The CDR3 is made up of 16 amino acids. V lost 7 bases, J lost 0 bases, and 16 bases lay in between. The CDR3 sequence: CASKSKELVSYNEQFF. For the CDR3, the DNA is TGTGCCAGCAAATCCAAGGAACTAGTCTCCTACAATGAGCAGTTCTTC.

This clonotype was picked up many times. The V and J genes are TRBV20-1 and TRBJ2-1, with D perhaps being TRBD1 or TRBD2 (5 bases each). The CDR3 sequence is 13 residues long. CDR1 is DFQATT and CDR2 is SNEGSKA in the germline V gene (reference sequence). V was pared by 5 bases and J by 2 bases, with 10 bases between. The CDR3 reads CSAWRGAYNEQFF. CDR3 DNA: TGCAGTGCTTGGAGAGGGGCCTACAATGAGCAGTTCTTC.

This clonotype was picked up a small number of times. The chain carries TRBV24-1 and TRBJ2-2; D is unclear. The CDR3 is 16 residues long. Germline CDR1 and CDR2: KGHDR and SFDVKD. Trimming took 2 bases from V and 4 from J, leaving 13 bases between them. The DNA of the CDR3 is TGTGCCACCAGTGATTCCGGAAAGGGCCCCACCGGGGAGCTGTTTTTT. This translates into CATSDSGKGPTGELFF.

The rearrangement joins TRBV29-1 to TRBJ2-5; 7 nucleotides line up with TRBD1. The V and J ends lost 6 bases and 1 base, in that order; junction bases with no gene match: 2. CDR3 size: 12 residues. Per the germline V gene, CDR1 is SQVTM and CDR2 is ANQGSEA. The CDR3 spells CSVDRAQETQYF. CDR3 DNA: TGCAGCGTCGACAGGGCCCAAGAGACCCAGTACTTC.

V gene TRBV29-1 combines with J gene TRBJ1-1; D possibly corresponds to TRBD1 (6 bases). Trimming cost V 4 bases and J 3 bases, with 15 bases left between them. The CDR3 consists of 14 residues. Germline CDR1 is SQVTM and CDR2 is ANQGSEA. CDR3 residues: CSVAPGAGDTEAFF. The CDR3 coding sequence is TGCAGCGTTGCACCAGGGGCGGGGGACACTGAAGCTTTCTTT.

At least ten counts were recorded for this clonotype. The chain combines TRBV29-1 with TRBJ1-2, with D tentatively TRBD1 (5 bases). Trimming removed 8 bases from V and 3 bases from J, with 10 bases in between. The length of the CDR3 is 11 residues. Germline-derived CDR1 and CDR2 are SQVTM and ANQGSEA. CDR3 protein: CSLGGDYGYTF. The CDR3 coding sequence is TGCAGCCTGGGGGGAGACTATGGCTACACCTTC.

The sample holds many counts of this clonotype. The chain employs TRBV5-1 and TRBJ2-1; D not certain. The V gene's germline CDR1 is SGHRS and CDR2 YFSETQ. Trimming shortened V by 0 bases and J by 7 bases, and 8 bases separated the two germline ends. This CDR3 region has 13 residues. DNA of the CDR3: TGCGCCAGCAGCTTGGTTCTACCAAATGAGCAGTTCTTC. It yields the protein CASSLVLPNEQFF.

This clonotype was picked up many times. The rearrangement joins TRBV5-1 to TRBJ1-2; D is uncertain. Germline V gene data show CDR1 as SGHRS and CDR2 as YFSETQ. CDR3 length: 17 amino acids. V was cut by 4 bases and J by 4 bases, with 23 bases left in between. The chain's CDR3 is CASSRSDTETGSYGYTF. The DNA of the CDR3 is TGCGCCAGCAGCCGTTCTGACACCGAAACGGGAAGCTATGGCTACACCTTC.

This clonotype was seen at least ten times. This chain uses TRBV6-5 with TRBJ2-1; no clear D. Looked up from germline, CDR1 is MNHEY and CDR2 is SVGAGI. The CDR3 length is 13 residues. Trimming left V 5 bases short and J 8 bases short, with 13 bases between. This CDR3 is CASSLQANYEQFF. The CDR3 nucleotides are TGTGCCAGCAGTCTGCAAGCCAATTATGAGCAGTTCTTC.

This clonotype was seen many times. The chain carries TRBV20-1 and TRBJ2-3; a weak D match, TRBD2 (6 bases). CDR1 is DFQATT, CDR2 SNEGSKA, per germline (reference sequence). The CDR3 runs to 14 residues. The germline V and J ends were trimmed by 0 bases and 1 base, with 8 bases remaining between them. DNA of the CDR3: TGCAGTGCTAGAGATCCTAGCGGCACAGATACGCAGTATTTT. Translated, it gives CSARDPSGTDTQYF.

Many counts were recorded for this clonotype. The CDR3 here is CASSVSGEADTQYF. The DNA for the CDR3 is TGTGCCAGCAGCGTTTCGGGAGAGGCAGATACGCAGTATTTT. The chain links TRBV9 to TRBJ2-3; D possibly corresponds to TRBD2 (6 bases). This CDR3 spans 14 amino acids. Per germline, CDR1 SGDLS and CDR2 YYNGEE. Trimming took 2 bases from V and 4 from J, leaving 11 bases between them.

This clonotype was counted many times. This rearrangement joins TRBV15 to TRBJ2-1; the D is unclear. V was clipped by 0 bases and J by 4 bases, with 7 bases between them. The CDR3 runs 14 residues. Germline V gene lookup returns CDR1 LNHNV and CDR2 YYDKDF (reference sequence). The CDR3 DNA reads TGTGCCACCAGCAGAGATAGGGTTTACAATGAGCAGTTCTTC. Residues: CATSRDRVYNEQFF.

This clonotype has ten or more counts. The chain couples TRBV5-1 to TRBJ2-7; 8 nucleotides align to TRBD1. V trimming: 3 bases; J trimming: 1 base; junction bases outside the gene matches: 3. CDR3 length: 14 residues. Germline CDR1 is SGHRS and CDR2 is YFSETQ. CDR3 DNA sequence: TGCGCCAGCAGCTCTGGACAGGGTTCCTACGAGCAGTACTTC. Translation gives CASSSGQGSYEQYF.

This clonotype was counted only a few times. The chain uses TRBV7-2 and TRBJ2-7; possibly TRBD1 for D (6 bases). Germline CDR1 SGHTA, CDR2 FQGNSA. V shed 1 base and J shed 3 bases, with 13 bases lying between them. This CDR3 contains 15 residues. This CDR3 is CASSLGVGQFYEQYF. Written as DNA, the CDR3 is TGTGCCAGCAGCTTAGGAGTAGGACAGTTCTACGAGCAGTACTTC.

In its sample, this clonotype was seen many times. J is TRBJ2-3 and V is TRBV5-1; 8 bases agree with TRBD1. The V gene's germline CDR1 is SGHRS and CDR2 YFSETQ. Unmatched junction bases numbered 7, after V lost 4 bases and J lost 0 bases. This CDR3 region has 16 residues. CDR3 nucleotide sequence: TGCGCCAGCAGCATACCGACAGGGGATAGCACAGATACGCAGTATTTT. It yields the protein CASSIPTGDSTDTQYF.

About this clonotype itself: Compared with germline, one end of the junction differs, possibly owing to a read error. The chain recombines TRBV4-2 with TRBJ2-1, with 9 bases aligning to TRBD2. Germline assignment: CDR1 LGHNA and CDR2 YNFKEQ. The CDR3 has 15 amino acids. The CDR3 here is CASSGTSWRAYDQFF. The CDR3 coding sequence is TGTGCCAGCAGCGGGACTAGCTGGAGGGCCTATGATCAGTTCTTC.

This clonotype was picked up one time. This rearrangement joins TRBV6-6 to TRBJ1-2; tentatively, D is TRBD1 (6 bases). The CDR3 is 15 residues long. Germline V lookup: CDR1 MNHNY, CDR2 SVGAGI (reference sequence). V shed 3 bases and J shed 4 bases, with 15 bases lying between them. CDR3 in DNA: TGTGCCAGCAGTTATGGAGGGGGAGGGGGCTATGGCTACACCTTC. It specifies CASSYGGGGGYGYTF.

This rearrangement joins TRBV7-2 to TRBJ1-1; no firm D call. The CDR3 covers 11 residues. CDR1 and CDR2 from the germline V gene are SGHTA and FQGNSA. Trimming cost V 0 bases and J 10 bases, with 6 bases left between them. DNA of the CDR3: TGTGCCAGCAGCTTAGCGGACTTAGCTTTCTTT. Protein sequence: CASSLADLAFF.

At least ten counts were recorded for this clonotype. This chain links TRBV5-5 with TRBJ2-1; TRBD2 agrees at 13 bases. V was pared by 0 bases and J by 3 bases, with 3 bases of the junction left unmatched. Looked up from germline, CDR1 is SGHKS and CDR2 is YYEKEE (reference sequence). CDR3 length equals 17 residues. DNA of the CDR3: TGTGCCAGCAGCTTGGAGACTAGCGGGGGGAACTACAATGAGCAGTTCTTC. It translates to CASSLETSGGNYNEQFF. Full variable domain (outside the CDR3, taken from reference TRBV5-5 and TRBJ2-1): DAGVTQSPTHLIKTRGQQVTLRCSPISGHKSVSWYQQVLGQGPQFIFQYYEKEERGRGNFPDRFSARQFPNYSSELNVNALLLGDSALYLCASSLETSGGNYNEQFFGPGTRLTVL.

The chain recombines TRBV5-1 with TRBJ2-3, with TRBD2 identical over 10 bases. This CDR3 region has 16 residues. Looked up from germline, CDR1 is SGHRS and CDR2 is YFSETQ. V was clipped by 4 bases and J by 6 bases; unmatched bases: 11. Written as DNA, the CDR3 is TGCGCCAGCAGCCGGCTTAGCGGGGGGTCCGGGGATACGCAGTATTTT. It codes for CASSRLSGGSGDTQYF.

By its share, this clonotype is medium-sized. The chain uses TRBV5-1 and TRBJ2-7; D unclear. CDR1 SGHRS and CDR2 YFSETQ come from the germline V gene. The CDR3 runs 14 residues. V lost 0 bases to trimming and J lost 0 bases, with 7 bases between them. CDR3 sequence reads: CASSLGDLSYEQYF. CDR3 DNA: TGCGCCAGCAGCTTGGGAGATCTCTCCTACGAGCAGTACTTC.

This clonotype was recorded at least ten times. V gene TRBV27 combines with J gene TRBJ1-1; perhaps TRBD1 as D (5 bases). The ends were cut back, 3 bases at V and 1 base at J, with 9 bases in the middle. This CDR3 has 14 amino acids. Germline loops: CDR1 MNHEY, CDR2 SMNVEV (reference sequence). The CDR3 sequence: CASSFEGRNTEAFF. The CDR3 coding sequence is TGTGCCAGCAGTTTCGAGGGGCGGAACACTGAAGCTTTCTTT.